The sample holds a few counts of the clone carrying this TCR beta chain. Its antigen is not identified. Unique molecular identifiers featured in how the TCRbeta library was prepared. Via MiXCR, TCRdb re-called the PCR reads, giving one row per CDR3 protein. The sample contains about a million distinct CDR3 sequences, 25% to 35% of which appear only once. The data stem from a study of T-cell reconstitution after alpha-beta-depleted transplantation in children. Overall study results and limits: Reportedly, alpha-beta T cells present about two months post-transplant originated from several hundred expanded clones of graft origin.

The CDR3 sequence is 13 residues long. CDR1 and CDR2 from the germline V gene are ENHRY and SYGVKD. V was shortened by 4 bases and J by 0 bases, with 7 bases between the two germline ends. The receptor was isolated from a boy under two years old who had a stem cell transplant for SCID, so the T cells may come from the graft donor. Specimen: PBMCs, mostly from graft donor cells, collected 360 days after TCRalphabeta/CD19-depleted stem cell transplant. The chain joins TRBV10-3 to TRBJ2-7; D unresolved. CDR3 region: CAISGTDSYEQYF. CDR3 nucleotides: TGTGCCATCAGTGGTACTGACTCCTACGAGCAGTACTTC.